Described below is a single T cell receptor beta chain sequence and its context. Germline values: CDR1 LNHDA, CDR2 SQIVND (reference sequence). The CDR3 length is 15 residues. TCRdb re-called the 5' RACE reads, yielding one record per CDR3 amino acid sequence without DNA. The sample totals about 110,000 distinct CDR3 sequences. The entry originates in a study of T cells expressing NK-cell markers. The chain couples TRBV19 to TRBJ1-1; TCRdb's assignment of TRBD1 cannot be checked, as there is no DNA. This receptor was obtained from a woman aged 18 to 69 in good health. The specimen was blood T cells: a sorted CD56 or NKG2C T cell subset, CD4+ or CD8+ T cells, or bulk PBMC T cells (not recorded which). The CDR3 sequence: CASSIHWTTNTEAFF.